These 2 T cell receptor beta chains share one sample of origin, sequenced in a study of early T cells in non-severe SARS-CoV-2 infection (dated by TCRdb to the early 2020s). Receptor libraries were prepared by 5' RACE. For sequencing, a NextSeq 500 was employed. TCRdb took the public reads, trimmed them with fastp at Q25, ran MiXCR for clone calling and kept in-frame beta chains. A single entry per CDR3 protein holds the most common genes and DNA from its merged rows. The sample table holds around 68,000 distinct CDR3 sequences, of which 10% to 15% were seen once. About 1.3% of the sample is in the top ten clones. The sequences come from whole blood, collected at baseline. These receptors originate from an adult who was a healthcare worker with PCR-confirmed SARS-CoV-2 infection or an uninfected control (not recorded which).

Comments on this clonotype: The junction departs from germline at one end; a sequencing error may be responsible. The chain combines TRBV10-1 with TRBJ1-2; D remains unclear. CDR1 and CDR2 from the germline V gene are WNHNN and SYGVQD (reference sequence). This CDR3 is built from 12 residues. The CDR3 bases are TGCGCCAGCAGTGAGCCCTTTGATGGTTACACCTTC. It codes for CASSEPFDGYTF.

The chain recombines TRBV6-6 with TRBJ2-7; D might be TRBD2 (6 bases). CDR3 length: 15 residues. The V gene lost 6 bases and the J gene lost 2 bases, with 17 bases spanning the gap. Germline V gives CDR1 MNHNY, CDR2 SVGAGI (reference sequence). Written as DNA, the CDR3 is TGTGCCAGCAGAGGGACCAGGGAGGTAACCTACGAGCAGTACTTC. It yields the protein CASRGTREVTYEQYF.